This TCR beta chain emerged from a study of blood T cell repertoires in COVID-19. For the study at large: From the United States, Italy and Spain came samples of acute and convalescent COVID-19. Sample material is recorded as cDNA or gDNA derived from T cells, B-cell-depleted T cells, or PBMCs.

From germline, CDR1 is LGHDT and CDR2 YNNKEL (reference sequence). The CDR3 has 16 residues. The V end lost 2 bases, the J end lost 3 bases, and 14 bases lay between the germline ends. In the study's own analysis: For nucleated cells, counts were estimated from reference gene primer amplification. TCRdb's copy holds only in-frame clones and misses some; the assay was immunoSEQ multiplex PCR. V and J calls plus clone size are reproduced from that table; the DNA served to infer D and trimming. In the table there are 150,000 to 200,000 clones, roughly 93% of which are singletons. The sequence was obtained from a man aged 18 to 30 with acute or convalescent COVID-19. The rearrangement links TRBV3-1 (or the pseudogene TRBV3-2) to TRBJ1-5, with D tentatively TRBD1 (6 bases). Input material: peripheral blood. CDR3 in amino acids: CASSQQGPVNNQPQHF. The CDR3 coding sequence is TGTGCCAGCAGCCAACAGGGGCCTGTAAACAATCAGCCCCAGCATTTT.